The sequence of this T cell receptor (beta chain) was determined in a study of blood T cell repertoires in COVID-19. Study background: The cDNA or gDNA used as material had been derived from T cells, B-cell-depleted T cells, or PBMCs.

The Seattle patients, enrolled during active infection, were followed longitudinally. Per the authors' pipeline: Estimates of nucleated cell counts were drawn from the amplification of reference gene primers. This table comes from immunoSEQ multiplex PCR, and its TCRdb copy is limited to in-frame clones, with some not included. The V and J calls and clone size were taken over from that table, and D and trimming were inferred from the DNA. Altogether over 400,000 clones are present, around nine tenths being singletons, with the ten largest covering roughly 8.3%. The sequencing sample was made of peripheral blood. This receptor was taken from a woman aged 50 to 65 with COVID-19, enrolled during active disease.

CDR3 nucleotides: TGTGCCAGCAGCGTAACCCCCCGACTAGAAGCTTTCTTT. It encodes CASSVTPRLEAFF. The genes are TRBV9 and TRBJ1-1; D gene uncertain. This CDR3 region has 13 residues. V was pared by 1 base and J by 8 bases, with 12 bases between. The germline V gene encodes CDR1 SGDLS and CDR2 YYNGEE.